One sample yielded the 18 T cell receptor beta chains listed below, sequenced in a study of blood T cells in healthy people across ages. For the second PCR, which ran for roughly 6 to 12 cycles, a sample-barcoded 5' primer and a J-beta primer mix were used. TCRdb re-called the 5' RACE reads with MiXCR, one entry per CDR3 protein. The profile shows about 670,000 distinct CDR3 sequences, 52% of them singletons. The sample comprised blood. These receptors originate from a woman of 80 years or more in good health.

Only one count was recorded for this clonotype. The chain recombines TRBV20-1 with TRBJ2-5; perhaps TRBD2 as D (6 bases). The DNA end is a closer match to TRBJ2-7, so the J assignment may be wrong. The CDR3 totals 13 residues. Germline values: CDR1 DFQATT, CDR2 SNEGSKA (reference sequence). This CDR3 is CSAWDSSDYEQYF. In DNA, the CDR3 is TGCAGTGCTTGGGACTCTTCAGATTACGAGCAGTACTTC.

The chain uses TRBV20-1 and TRBJ2-7, with D possibly matching TRBD1 (6 bases). The ends were cut back, 5 bases at V and 0 bases at J, with 14 bases in the middle. The CDR3 runs 14 residues. The germline V gene encodes CDR1 DFQATT and CDR2 SNEGSKA (reference sequence). CDR3 in DNA: TGCAGTGCTGAGGACAGACTGAGCTCCTACGAGCAGTACTTC. The encoded protein is CSAEDRLSSYEQYF.

This chain joins TRBV6-2 or TRBV6-3 and TRBJ2-7; 12 positions match TRBD2. V gave up 4 bases and J gave up 1 base; unmatched junction bases: 14. CDR3 length: 19 amino acids. CDR1 is MNHEY, CDR2 SVGEGT, per germline. The CDR3 DNA is TGTGCCAGCAGTTGGGGGGCCAGGACTAGCGGGAAGTCTTCCTACGAGCAGTACTTC. Its protein is CASSWGARTSGKSSYEQYF.

The J gene is TRBJ2-7, the V gene TRBV4-2; TRBD1 matches 11 bases. The better agreement between TRBJ2-5 and the DNA end casts doubt on the J call. The germline V gene has CDR1 LGHNA and CDR2 YNFKEQ. This CDR3 has 16 residues. CDR3 DNA: TGTGCCAGCAGCCAAGTTAGCGGGACAGGGGGAGAGACCCAGTACTTC. Translated, it gives CASSQVSGTGGETQYF.

The chain joins TRBV25-1 to TRBJ2-6; D tentatively reads TRBD1 or TRBD2 (5 bases each). The CDR3 is made up of 20 amino acids. CDR1 is MGHDK and CDR2 is SYGVNS in the germline V gene. Trimming took 5 bases from V and 0 from J, leaving 23 bases between them. The CDR3: CASSPLWARGANSGANVLTF. Here the CDR3 DNA reads TGTGCCAGCAGTCCCCTTTGGGCCAGAGGGGCAAACTCTGGGGCCAACGTCCTGACTTTC.

This sequence joins TRBV6-2 or TRBV6-3 and TRBJ1-2; TRBD1 might be the D (5 bases). V was trimmed by 6 bases and J by 5 bases, leaving 13 bases between them. This CDR3 contains 13 residues. Germline V lookup: CDR1 MNHEY, CDR2 SVGEGT. The CDR3 bases are TGTGCCAGCAGGGGGACGGCGGAGTATGGCTACACCTTC. Translated: CASRGTAEYGYTF.

This clonotype was observed a few times. CDR3 DNA: TGTGCCAGCAGCATAAGACAGGGGGACGGCAATCAGCCCCAGCATTTT. It encodes CASSIRQGDGNQPQHF. The chain combines TRBV7-8 with TRBJ1-5, with 9 bases identical to TRBD1. This CDR3 is built from 16 residues. In germline, CDR1 is SGHVS, CDR2 FQNEAQ. The V gene end was trimmed by 5 bases and the J gene end by 2 bases; junction bases not matched to a gene: 7.

This clonotype has only one observation. The chain carries TRBV5-1 and TRBJ1-5; possibly TRBD1 for D (5 bases). Trimming stripped 0 bases from V and 6 bases from J, with 13 bases between. The germline gives CDR1 SGHRS, CDR2 YFSETQ. This CDR3 has 15 residues. The CDR3 coding sequence is TGCGCCAGCAGCTTGGGTCGGGGGGAAGGTCAGCCCCAGCATTTT. This gives the protein CASSLGRGEGQPQHF. Full variable domain (rest looked up from reference TRBV5-1 and TRBJ1-5): KAGVTQTPRYLIKTRGQQVTLSCSPISGHRSVSWYQQTPGQGLQFLFEYFSETQRNKGNFPGRFSGRQFSNSRSEMNVSTLELGDSALYLCASSLGRGEGQPQHFGDGTRLSIL.

The J gene is TRBJ2-6, the V gene TRBV12-3 or TRBV12-4; D may match TRBD1 or TRBD2 (6 bases each). This CDR3 spans 19 amino acids. V dropped 6 bases and J dropped 0 bases, with 21 bases sitting between them. CDR3 in amino acids: CASSSFLGGRGSGANVLTF. In nucleotides, the CDR3 is TGTGCCAGCAGCTCGTTTTTAGGGGGGCGCGGCTCTGGGGCCAACGTCCTGACTTTC.

The chain carries TRBV25-1 and TRBJ2-7; D is unresolved. Trimming removed 3 bases from V and 5 bases from J, with 8 bases in between. The CDR3 is 12 amino acids. Germline-derived CDR1 and CDR2 are MGHDK and SYGVNS. As DNA, the CDR3 is TGTGCCAGCAGTGACGACCCTGACGAGCAGTACTTC. It translates to CASSDDPDEQYF.

This clonotype showed up many times. The chain employs TRBV9 and TRBJ2-1; D perhaps matches TRBD2 (6 bases). With 0 bases removed from V and 0 bases from J, the gap between germline ends came to 10 bases. Looked up from germline, CDR1 is SGDLS and CDR2 is YYNGEE. The CDR3 runs to 16 residues. The CDR3 region has the DNA TGTGCCAGCAGCGTAGACACGGGAGTCTCCTACAATGAGCAGTTCTTC. Translated, it gives CASSVDTGVSYNEQFF.

Comment on this clonotype: An end of the junction does not agree with germline; a read error may underlie this. The V and J genes are TRBV20-1 and TRBJ1-2; D perhaps matches TRBD1 (5 bases). Germline V CDR1 and CDR2: DFQATT, SNEGSKA (reference sequence). CDR3 length: 12 amino acids. The CDR3 loop is CSASGISYGYIF. DNA of the CDR3: TGCAGTGCCTCAGGGATCAGCTATGGCTACATCTTC.

This clonotype was counted many times. This clone may be a read error of a much larger clone one base away. The chain uses TRBV12-3 or TRBV12-4 and TRBJ2-5; D ambiguous. The length of the CDR3 is 13 residues. V was trimmed by 5 bases and J by 0 bases, leaving 7 bases between them. CDR3 protein: CASSRDHQETQYF. The CDR3 region has the DNA TGTGCCAGCAGTCGCGACCACCAAGAGACCCAGTACTTC.

This rearrangement joins TRBV2 to TRBJ1-4; 7 bases match TRBD1. Germline trimming cut 8 bases from V and 8 bases from J; bases unmatched to any gene: 11. Germline V gene sequence: CDR1 SNHLY, CDR2 FYNNEI. This CDR3 comprises 14 residues. CDR3 DNA sequence: TGTGCCAGCCACAGTCTGACAGGGTTGGAAAAACTGTTTTTT. Its translation is CASHSLTGLEKLFF.

This rearrangement joins TRBV29-1 to TRBJ2-2; D is unresolved. The V gene lost 3 bases and the J gene lost 0 bases, with 8 bases spanning the gap. CDR3 length: 14 amino acids. Germline V gene sequence: CDR1 SQVTM, CDR2 ANQGSEA. CDR3 residues: CSVEKFANTGELFF. Here the CDR3 DNA reads TGCAGCGTTGAGAAATTCGCGAACACCGGGGAGCTGTTTTTT.

Many counts were recorded for this clonotype. The genes are TRBV7-2 and TRBJ1-2; D gene uncertain. The CDR3 runs to 13 residues. From germline, CDR1 is SGHTA and CDR2 FQGNSA. V dropped 1 base and J dropped 1 base, with 4 bases sitting between them. The CDR3 loop reads CASSLVHNYGYTF. Here the CDR3 DNA reads TGTGCCAGCAGCTTAGTGCATAACTATGGCTACACCTTC.

V is TRBV10-3 and J is TRBJ1-6, with no clear D. Trimming shortened V by 4 bases and J by 4 bases, and 14 bases separated the two germline ends. The CDR3 has 16 residues. Germline-derived CDR1 and CDR2 are ENHRY and SYGVKD. The CDR3 sequence: CAISVAGPEYNSPLHF. CDR3 coding DNA: TGTGCCATCAGTGTGGCAGGTCCTGAGTATAATTCACCCCTCCACTTT.

In regard to this clonotype: The junction departs from the called germline gene at one end, perhaps through a read error. The chain recombines TRBV3-1 with TRBJ2-4, with D hard to call. The CDR3 consists of 14 residues. Germline V gene data show CDR1 as LGHDT and CDR2 as YNNKEL (reference sequence). CDR3 residues: CASSLKPPPYEQNF. In DNA form, the CDR3 reads TGTGCCAGCAGCCTAAAGCCCCCCCCGTACGAGCAGAACTTC.